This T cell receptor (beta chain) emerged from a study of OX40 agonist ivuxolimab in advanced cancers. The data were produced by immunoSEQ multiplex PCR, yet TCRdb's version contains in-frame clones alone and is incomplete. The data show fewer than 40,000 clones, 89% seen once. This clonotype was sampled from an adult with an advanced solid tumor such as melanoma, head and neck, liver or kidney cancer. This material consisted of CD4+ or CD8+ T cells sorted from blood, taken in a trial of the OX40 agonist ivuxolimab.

The CDR3 nucleotides read TGCGCCAGCAGCCAAGATAGGGCGGTGGTTAATGAGCAGTTCTTC. Its protein is CASSQDRAVVNEQFF. The rearrangement links TRBV4-1 to TRBJ2-1; D is unresolved. Trimming stripped 0 bases from V and 7 bases from J, with 13 bases between. Germline values: CDR1 MGHRA, CDR2 YSYEKL. This CDR3 contains 15 residues.